The 26 T cell receptor beta chains reported below all come from one sample, sequenced in a study of blood T cells in healthy people across ages. A sample-barcoded 5' primer and a J-beta primer mix were used in a second PCR of roughly 7 to 11 cycles. A single record per CDR3 protein comes from TCRdb applying MiXCR to the 5' RACE reads. The table records about 750,000 distinct CDR3 sequences, roughly 50% of them present only once. The sample consisted of blood. The receptors were gathered from a man older than 75 in good health.

The chain carries TRBV6-5 and TRBJ1-1; TRBD1 aligns across 9 bases. CDR3 length equals 18 residues. Germline trimming cut 0 bases from V and 2 bases from J; bases unmatched to any gene: 10. CDR1 and CDR2 (germline): MNHEY, SVGAGI. CDR3 sequence reads: CASSYSGGDRAYNTEAFF. DNA for the CDR3: TGTGCCAGCAGTTACTCGGGGGGGGACAGGGCCTATAACACTGAAGCTTTCTTT.

This chain uses TRBV6-5 with TRBJ2-1; 8 bases are shared with TRBD1. The V gene end was trimmed by 4 bases and the J gene end by 4 bases; junction bases not matched to a gene: 12. CDR1 is MNHEY, CDR2 SVGAGI, per germline. This CDR3 is 17 amino acids long. The DNA of the CDR3 is TGTGCCAGCAGTTTATATTACGGGACAGGTTTATACAATGAGCAGTTCTTC. It encodes CASSLYYGTGLYNEQFF.

This clonotype was picked up many times. The genes are TRBV20-1 and TRBJ2-7, with TRBD2 as a possible D gene (6 bases). Germline loops: CDR1 DFQATT, CDR2 SNEGSKA (reference sequence). The length of the CDR3 is 16 residues. V lost 6 bases and J 0 bases, leaving 21 bases between the germline ends. The CDR3 coding sequence is TGCAGTGCCAATTCAGCCGGGACTGAGAGCTCCTACGAGCAGTACTTC. The encoded protein is CSANSAGTESSYEQYF.

V is TRBV12-3 or TRBV12-4 and J is TRBJ1-2; D is unresolved. This CDR3 spans 13 amino acids. V lost 6 bases to trimming and J lost 2 bases, with 10 bases between them. CDR3 bases: TGTGCCAGCAGGACATGGGCCAACTATGGCTACACCTTC. This gives the protein CASRTWANYGYTF.

The rearrangement joins TRBV11-3 to TRBJ2-1; 14 bases line up with TRBD2. Germline trimming cut 5 bases from V and 1 base from J; bases unmatched to any gene: 13. CDR3 size: 20 residues. Germline CDR1 and CDR2: SGHNT and YENEEA. In DNA, the CDR3 is TGTGCCAGCAGCGGCTATTCACCGGGACTAGCGGGAGTATCCTACAATGAGCAGTTCTTC. It specifies CASSGYSPGLAGVSYNEQFF. The variable domain in full, completed from reference TRBV11-3 and TRBJ2-1, reads EAGVVQSPRYKIIEKKQPVAFWCNPISGHNTLYWYLQNLGQGPELLIRYENEEAVDDSQLPKDRFSAERLKGVDSTLKIQPAELGDSAVYLCASSGYSPGLAGVSYNEQFFGPGTRLTVL.

The gene calls are TRBV20-1 and TRBJ2-3; D is ambiguous. V lost 3 bases and J lost 8, with 12 bases in between. Germline V gene sequence: CDR1 DFQATT, CDR2 SNEGSKA (reference sequence). CDR3 length: 12 amino acids. In nucleotides, the CDR3 is TGCAGTGCTAGCGGTCCGGTGTGTACGCAGTATTTT. Its translation: CSASGPVCTQYF.

This chain joins TRBV20-1 and TRBJ2-7; TRBD2 matches at 7 bases. The CDR3 length is 17 residues. V trimming: 0 bases; J trimming: 2 bases; junction bases outside the gene matches: 13. Germline assignment: CDR1 DFQATT and CDR2 SNEGSKA (reference sequence). Here the CDR3 reads CSARDNFFQRDPYEQYF. CDR3 in DNA: TGCAGTGCTAGAGATAATTTTTTCCAGCGGGATCCCTACGAGCAGTACTTC.

The V and J genes are TRBV15 and TRBJ2-7; the D is unclear. From germline, CDR1 is LNHNV and CDR2 YYDKDF (reference sequence). The CDR3 extends over 14 amino acids. V gave up 0 bases and J gave up 6 bases, with 12 bases separating them. Here the CDR3 reads CATSRDYVDPEQYF. CDR3 nucleotide sequence: TGTGCCACCAGCAGAGATTATGTGGACCCCGAGCAGTACTTC.

The rearrangement uses TRBV7-3 and TRBJ2-7; the D gene could be TRBD1 or TRBD2 (5 bases each). Germline CDR1 and CDR2: SGHTA and FQGTGA. Trimming took 5 bases from V and 7 from J, leaving 21 bases between them. The CDR3 contains 15 residues. This CDR3 reads CASSPDPGAYNEQYF. DNA of the CDR3: TGTGCCAGCAGCCCCGACCCCGGGGCCTACAATGAGCAGTACTTC.

This sequence joins TRBV27 and TRBJ2-3, with 9 bases aligning to TRBD2. The CDR3 runs 14 residues. Trimming removed 2 bases from V and 3 bases from J; junction bases left unmatched: 0. The V gene's germline CDR1 is MNHEY and CDR2 SMNVEV (reference sequence). CDR3: CASSLLAGTDTQYF. CDR3 in DNA: TGTGCCAGCAGTTTACTAGCGGGAACAGATACGCAGTATTTT.

The V call is TRBV4-1, the J call TRBJ1-5, with TRBD1 as a possible D gene (6 bases). The V and J ends lost 5 bases and 0 bases respectively, with 14 bases between them. The germline V gene encodes CDR1 MGHRA and CDR2 YSYEKL. The CDR3 runs to 16 residues. As DNA, the CDR3 is TGCGCCAGCAGCGAAAGGGGGGGGGCTAGCAATCAGCCCCAGCATTTT. Its protein product is CASSERGGASNQPQHF.

This clonotype is a singleton in its sample. The rearrangement joins TRBV21-1 to TRBJ1-1. TRBV21-1 is deemed a pseudogene. The CDR3 contains 12 residues. The CDR3 region has the DNA TGTGCCAGCAGCAAAGTTCGAGGTGGAGCTTTCTTT. This gives the protein CASSKVRGGAFF.

In its sample, this clonotype was seen a few times. The chain combines TRBV12-3 or TRBV12-4 with TRBJ1-2, with 7 positions matching TRBD1. The length of the CDR3 is 14 residues. The V and J ends lost 5 bases and 5 bases, in that order; junction bases with no gene match: 8. The CDR3 DNA reads TGTGCCAGCAGTCCGCGACAGGGATCATATGGCTACACCTTC. Translation gives CASSPRQGSYGYTF.

The rearrangement links TRBV20-1 to TRBJ2-1; D gene ambiguous. Per the germline V gene, CDR1 is DFQATT and CDR2 is SNEGSKA (reference sequence). This CDR3 comprises 14 residues. Trimming stripped 2 bases from V and 6 bases from J, with 14 bases between. The DNA for the CDR3 is TGCAGTGCTAGACACCTCGGGCCCTCCAATGAGCAGTTCTTC. Translating gives CSARHLGPSNEQFF.

CDR3 in DNA: TGCAGCGTTGGGAGGGGACGGACCTTGGGGGTCCTGACTTTC. Protein sequence: CSVGRGRTLGVLTF. The rearrangement links TRBV29-1 to TRBJ2-6; D might be TRBD2 (6 bases). Deletions cut 4 bases from V and 13 bases from J, with 20 bases between. This CDR3 has 14 amino acids. In germline, CDR1 is SQVTM, CDR2 ANQGSEA.

The V and J genes are TRBV12-3 or TRBV12-4 and TRBJ2-5; 8 bases line up with TRBD2. CDR3 length: 14 residues. Trimming took 6 bases from V and 9 from J; bases not matched to a gene: 12. The CDR3 loop is CASSRSGGGTSQYF. Written as DNA, the CDR3 is TGTGCCAGCAGCCGGAGCGGGGGAGGGACGTCCCAGTACTTC.

The rearrangement joins TRBV6-6 to TRBJ2-5, with D tentatively TRBD2 (6 bases). This CDR3 contains 14 residues. V dropped 2 bases and J dropped 2 bases, with 9 bases sitting between them. Germline CDR1 reads MNHNY; CDR2 reads SVGAGI (reference sequence). The CDR3 DNA reads TGTGCCAGCAGTTACGGGGGGTTACAAGAGACCCAGTACTTC. Amino acids: CASSYGGLQETQYF.

The CDR3: CASSRKPPGQGPSSYNSPLHF. DNA of the CDR3: TGTGCCAGCAGCAGAAAGCCTCCGGGACAGGGTCCTAGCTCCTATAATTCACCCCTCCACTTT. V and J are TRBV13 and TRBJ1-6; 9 bases line up with TRBD1. The germline V gene encodes CDR1 PRHDT and CDR2 FYEKMQ (reference sequence). V lost 5 bases to trimming and J lost 0 bases; unmatched junction nucleotides: 17. This CDR3 is built from 21 residues.

The genes are TRBV3-1 and TRBJ2-2; 7 positions match TRBD2. CDR3 length: 15 residues. Trimming cost V 1 base and J 5 bases; bases outside gene matches: 4. Germline V gene data show CDR1 as LGHDT and CDR2 as YNNKEL (reference sequence). The CDR3 region is CASSQGGSGTGELFF. The CDR3 bases are TGTGCCAGCAGCCAAGGAGGTAGCGGGACCGGGGAGCTGTTTTTT.

The chain uses TRBV10-1 and TRBJ2-5; a possible D gene is TRBD2 (5 bases). The length of the CDR3 is 13 residues. The V and J ends lost 2 bases and 5 bases respectively, with 9 bases between them. CDR1 is WNHNN and CDR2 is SYGVQD in the germline V gene (reference sequence). The CDR3 loop is CASSEGRGETQYF. In DNA form, the CDR3 reads TGCGCCAGCAGTGAGGGCAGAGGGGAGACCCAGTACTTC.

This chain uses TRBV2 with TRBJ1-5; the D is unclear. The CDR3 covers 13 residues. The V and J ends lost 2 bases and 2 bases respectively, with 4 bases between them. Germline V CDR1 and CDR2: SNHLY, FYNNEI. CDR3 in DNA: TGTGCCAGCAGTGAATGGCGCAATCAGCCCCAGCATTTT. It codes for CASSEWRNQPQHF. Complete variable domain (other parts from reference TRBV2 and TRBJ1-5): EPEVTQTPSHQVTQMGQEVILRCVPISNHLYFYWYRQILGQKVEFLVSFYNNEISEKSEIFDDQFSVERPDGSNFTLKIRSTKLEDSAMYFCASSEWRNQPQHFGDGTRLSIL.

The V call is TRBV4-1, the J call TRBJ2-5; a weak D match, TRBD1 (6 bases). The CDR3 is 17 amino acids. Deletions cut 1 base from V and 1 base from J, with 16 bases between. Germline V gene data show CDR1 as MGHRA and CDR2 as YSYEKL. CDR3 bases: TGCGCCAGCAGCCAAGTCCCTCCAACAGGGATCCAAGAGACCCAGTACTTC. This codes for CASSQVPPTGIQETQYF.

The gene calls are TRBV6-1 and TRBJ2-5, with D possibly called TRBD1 or TRBD2 (5 bases each). This CDR3 has 18 residues. Trimming shortened V by 4 bases and J by 7 bases, and 28 bases separated the two germline ends. Germline-derived CDR1 and CDR2 are MNHNS and SASEGT. Written as DNA, the CDR3 is TGTGCCAGCAGTGGATCGTCTTCCGGGACCCAGAGCGTCGGGACCCAGTACTTC. It specifies CASSGSSSGTQSVGTQYF.

The chain links TRBV27 to TRBJ1-2, with D unresolved. Trimming removed 7 bases at V and 4 bases at J, with 16 bases between. This CDR3 has 14 residues. In germline, CDR1 is MNHEY, CDR2 SMNVEV (reference sequence). The CDR3, as DNA: TGTGCCAGCAAGCCCCCAGATCCATTCTATGGCTACACCTTC. Its translation is CASKPPDPFYGYTF.

This rearrangement joins TRBV20-1 to TRBJ2-7; D not certain. CDR1 is DFQATT, CDR2 SNEGSKA, per germline (reference sequence). CDR3 length: 12 amino acids. Trimming cost V 7 bases and J 2 bases, with 12 bases left between them. DNA of the CDR3: TGCAGTGGGAAGGGAACCACCTACGAGCAGTACTTC. Protein: CSGKGTTYEQYF.

V is TRBV6-6 and J is TRBJ2-5; D perhaps matches TRBD2 (6 bases). This CDR3 has 14 residues. V lost 6 bases to trimming and J lost 1 base, with 12 bases between them. From germline, CDR1 is MNHNY and CDR2 SVGAGI (reference sequence). The CDR3: CASRDSGSQETQYF. The CDR3 DNA follows: TGTGCCAGCAGGGATAGCGGCAGCCAAGAGACCCAGTACTTC.